The next 18 T cell receptor beta chains were all read from a single sample in a study of human T cells and chemical hapten exposure. MiXCR, run by TCRdb on the RACE reads, gives a single entry per CDR3 protein. The repertoire has roughly 200,000 distinct CDR3 sequences, 24% of them found once; the top ten carry roughly 2.5%. The time point here: patch test 3, about 24 weeks after DPC sensitization. Treatment given: therapeutic diphenylcyclopropenone sensitization with weekly scalp DPC. Sequenced here: whole blood, sampled in connection with sensitization to the hapten diphenylcyclopropenone (DPC). The receptors shown here come from a woman aged 35 to 49 with alopecia areata. Some clones in this sample may be carry-over from other donors' samples.

The sample holds a few counts of this clonotype. The CDR3 DNA is TGTGCCATCAGCCAGACAGGGATCGGCAATCAGCCCCAGCATTTT. It codes for CAISQTGIGNQPQHF. V is TRBV10-3 and J is TRBJ1-5; 7 bases are shared with TRBD1. The CDR3 runs 15 residues. The junction had 7 bases not matched to a gene; V was cut back by 6 bases and J by 2 bases. Germline V gene sequence: CDR1 ENHRY, CDR2 SYGVKD.

This clonotype was recorded a few times. CDR3 coding DNA: TGCGCCAGCAGCCAAGATAGGGCAGGGCCCTACTATGGCTACACCTTC. Translation gives CASSQDRAGPYYGYTF. This chain uses TRBV4-3 with TRBJ1-2; tentatively, D is TRBD1 (5 bases). CDR1 LGHNA and CDR2 YSLEER come from the germline V gene. This CDR3 is 16 amino acids long. V was clipped by 0 bases and J by 3 bases, with 14 bases between them.

The chain combines TRBV5-1 with TRBJ2-5; 13 bases map to TRBD2. Per the germline V gene, CDR1 is SGHRS and CDR2 is YFSETQ. Trimming cost V 4 bases and J 1 base; bases outside gene matches: 7. The CDR3 loop spans 17 amino acids. CDR3 sequence: CASSPSRTSGGQETQYF. The CDR3 region has the DNA TGCGCCAGCAGCCCTTCCCGGACTAGCGGGGGCCAAGAGACCCAGTACTTC.

This clonotype was found a few times. V gene TRBV6-2 or TRBV6-3 combines with J gene TRBJ2-4, with D possibly TRBD2 on 5 matching bases. This CDR3 region has 12 residues. Trimming removed 2 bases at V and 9 bases at J, with 8 bases between. CDR1 and CDR2 from the germline V gene are MNHEY and SVGEGT. CDR3 nucleotides: TGTGCCAGCAGTTACGCAGAGGGCATTCAGTACTTC. It codes for CASSYAEGIQYF.

V and J are TRBV19 and TRBJ2-2, with D tentatively TRBD1 (6 bases). V was trimmed by 8 bases and J by 0 bases, leaving 16 bases between them. The length of the CDR3 is 16 residues. Germline-derived CDR1 and CDR2 are LNHDA and SQIVND (reference sequence). The CDR3 bases are TGTGCCAGTGAACGGCCCGGGACAACGAACACCGGGGAGCTGTTTTTT. This encodes CASERPGTTNTGELFF.

The table lists this clonotype with many counts. The V gene is TRBV27, the J gene TRBJ1-6; D uncertain. This CDR3 contains 16 residues. Germline values: CDR1 MNHEY, CDR2 SMNVEV (reference sequence). The V gene lost 6 bases and the J gene lost 5 bases, with 17 bases spanning the gap. CDR3 protein: CASSAAAGGHNSPLHF. CDR3 bases: TGTGCCAGCAGCGCGGCCGCGGGAGGTCATAATTCACCCCTCCACTTT.

This clonotype was seen a handful of times. V and J are TRBV3-1 and TRBJ1-1, with unresolved D. Trimming cost V 0 bases and J 10 bases, with 15 bases left between them. Germline CDR1 reads LGHDT; CDR2 reads YNNKEL (reference sequence). This CDR3 contains 14 residues. The CDR3 spells CASSQDRVVKGAFF. The CDR3 DNA is TGTGCCAGCAGCCAAGATCGGGTCGTCAAGGGAGCTTTCTTT.

This clonotype was observed a few times. This chain connects TRBV29-1 to TRBJ2-5; D gene uncertain. The CDR3 is 11 residues long. The ends were cut back, 3 bases at V and 2 bases at J, with 4 bases in the middle. In germline, CDR1 is SQVTM, CDR2 ANQGSEA. Here the CDR3 DNA reads TGCAGCGTTGAGACGCAAGAGACCCAGTACTTC. Its protein is CSVETQETQYF. Together with reference TRBV29-1 and TRBJ2-5, the CDR3 gives the full variable domain: SAVISQKPSRDICQRGTSLTIQCQVDSQVTMMFWYRQQPGQSLTLIATANQGSEATYESGFVIDKFPISRPNLTFSTLTVSNMSPEDSSIYLCSVETQETQYFGPGTRLLVL.

This clonotype was observed at least ten times. The chain is built from TRBV5-6 and TRBJ2-5, with D perhaps assigned TRBD1 or TRBD2 (5 bases each). Looked up from germline, CDR1 is SGHDT and CDR2 is YYEEEE. V was pared by 0 bases and J by 4 bases, with 7 bases between. This CDR3 is 13 amino acids long. The CDR3 reads CASSLGGVETQYF. In DNA form, the CDR3 reads TGTGCCAGCAGCTTGGGAGGGGTAGAGACCCAGTACTTC.

The chain has TRBV5-1 and TRBJ2-7; the D gene is possibly TRBD2 (5 bases). V was trimmed by 5 bases and J by 3 bases, leaving 15 bases between them. Per germline, CDR1 SGHRS and CDR2 YFSETQ. The CDR3 extends over 14 amino acids. CDR3 in amino acids: CASRTIASSYEQYF. For the CDR3, the DNA is TGCGCCAGCAGAACGATAGCGAGTAGCTACGAGCAGTACTTC.

This clonotype occurred a few times. The rearrangement joins TRBV29-1 to TRBJ2-1, with 9 bases matching TRBD1. V shed 6 bases, J shed 6 bases, and the junction held 12 bases outside the gene matches. Germline lookup yields CDR1 SQVTM and CDR2 ANQGSEA. The CDR3 extends over 15 amino acids. CDR3 nucleotide sequence: TGCAGCGTCATACTCGGGACAGGGATTGGCAATGAGCAGTTCTTC. Translating gives CSVILGTGIGNEQFF.

The chain carries TRBV28 and TRBJ2-3; 10 bases map to TRBD2. The junction had 10 bases not matched to a gene; V was cut back by 6 bases and J by 4 bases. Germline assignment: CDR1 MDHEN and CDR2 SYDVKM. CDR3 length: 16 residues. This CDR3 is CASRGNLAGVADTQYF. As DNA, the CDR3 is TGTGCCAGCAGAGGGAACCTAGCGGGAGTTGCAGATACGCAGTATTTT.

V usage is TRBV19 and J usage is TRBJ2-1; D possibly uses TRBD1 or TRBD2 (6 bases each). Germline V gene sequence: CDR1 LNHDA, CDR2 SQIVND (reference sequence). This CDR3 comprises 18 residues. The V and J ends lost 3 bases and 0 bases respectively, with 18 bases between them. This chain's CDR3 is CASSMQGGILSSYNEQFF. In DNA, the CDR3 is TGTGCCAGTAGTATGCAAGGGGGGATCCTGAGCTCCTACAATGAGCAGTTCTTC.

The chain is built from TRBV11-1 and TRBJ2-1; 7 nucleotides match TRBD2. The CDR3 sequence is 13 residues long. Looked up from germline, CDR1 is SGHAT and CDR2 is FQDESV (reference sequence). The trim removed 1 base at V and 9 bases at J, leaving 3 bases unmatched. CDR3 in amino acids: CASSLGGGLEQFF. The CDR3 bases are TGTGCCAGCAGCTTAGGGGGGGGACTTGAGCAGTTCTTC.

This clonotype was seen only a few times. This chain connects TRBV6-5 to TRBJ2-5; 7 bases are shared with TRBD1. This CDR3 has 14 amino acids. Trimming cost V 4 bases and J 7 bases; bases outside gene matches: 9. CDR1 and CDR2 (germline): MNHEY, SVGAGI. Here the CDR3 reads CASSFLTGRGTQYF. CDR3 DNA sequence: TGTGCCAGCAGTTTCCTGACAGGGCGTGGGACCCAGTACTTC.

The chain carries TRBV10-3 and TRBJ2-1; 7 bases are a match to TRBD1. V shed 7 bases, J shed 0 bases, and the junction held 6 bases outside the gene matches. This CDR3 is 15 amino acids long. Germline CDR1 and CDR2: ENHRY and SYGVKD. The CDR3 protein is CAIKRQGSSYNEQFF. The CDR3 DNA follows: TGTGCCATCAAGAGACAGGGCAGCTCCTACAATGAGCAGTTCTTC.

This clonotype occurred a few times. This rearrangement joins TRBV4-3 to TRBJ2-1; maybe TRBD1 (5 bases). Germline V gene lookup returns CDR1 LGHNA and CDR2 YSLEER. The V and J ends lost 2 bases and 9 bases respectively, with 11 bases between them. The CDR3 length is 13 residues. DNA of the CDR3: TGCGCCAGCAGCCAACAGGGAAGGGGTGAGCAGTTCTTC. Its protein is CASSQQGRGEQFF.

This chain joins TRBV5-1 and TRBJ1-6, with D tentatively TRBD1 (5 bases). The germline gives CDR1 SGHRS, CDR2 YFSETQ. The CDR3 contains 14 residues. V lost 5 bases and J 7 bases, leaving 13 bases between the germline ends. CDR3 nucleotide sequence: TGCGCCAGCAGTAAGGGGCAGCGGAATTCACCCCTCCACTTT. Translation gives CASSKGQRNSPLHF.